This T cell receptor (beta chain) was sequenced during a study of T cells in localized non-small cell lung cancer. Overall study findings and caveats: Uninvolved adjacent lung had higher T cell clonality than tumor and all other tissues. Higher blood T cell density tracked longer overall survival.

Clones were read by immunoSEQ multiplex PCR, and TCRdb kept only the in-frame ones, dropping some. Counted here are about 41,000 clones, more than 70% occurring once; the ten biggest clones make up about 2.6%. About this clone itself: Its antigen remains unidentified.

CDR3 length: 16 amino acids. The V and J ends lost 2 bases and 1 base, in that order; junction bases with no gene match: 3. From germline, CDR1 is MNHEY and CDR2 SVGAGI. The sample was peripheral blood, taken before any cancer treatment. The chain carries TRBV6-5 and TRBJ2-3; 10 bases are a match to TRBD1. The sequence derives from a female donor over 55 with stage I squamous cell lung carcinoma. The CDR3 region is CASSYTTGGGTDTQYF. The CDR3 DNA sequence: TGTGCCAGCAGTTACACGACAGGGGGCGGCACAGATACGCAGTATTTT.